The rows below give T cell receptor beta chains drawn from one sample of a study of shared clonotypes between healthy human individuals. This table comes from immunoSEQ multiplex PCR, and its TCRdb copy is limited to in-frame clones, with some not included. The sample lists 2 million or so clones, approximately 94% occurring once. Sequencing was done on a sample of naive CD8+ T cells sorted from blood. These receptors all stem from a man aged 18 to 35 in good health. The CDR3 runs from the conserved cysteine through the conserved F or W. D genes are given only for firm matches. Rows give clone size only sometimes, using once, few, many, or a class for an expanded clone.

J gene	V gene	D gene	clone size	CDR3 DNA	CDR3 protein
TRBJ2-1	TRBV6-6	TRBD1	once	TGTGCCAGCAGAAACAGGGGCCACAATGAGCAGTTCTTC	CASRNRGHNEQFF
TRBJ2-7	TRBV6-6	-	-	TGTGCCAGCAGGTCAGGGCACTTCTACGAGCAGTACTTC	CASRSGHFYEQYF
TRBJ1-5	TRBV29-1	-	-	TGCAGCGTTGTAGTTCGGGGAGATAGCAATCAGCCCCAGCATTTT	CSVVVRGDSNQPQHF
TRBJ2-3	TRBV28	-	-	TGTGCCAGCAGTTCCCCTCTCGTACGTTCTAGCACAGATACGCAGTATTTT	CASSSPLVRSSTDTQYF
TRBJ2-7	TRBV28	-	-	TGTGCCAGCAGTTTAAGAGGGCCCCTGGTCTACGAGCAGTACTTC	CASSLRGPLVYEQYF
TRBJ2-7	TRBV7-9	-	-	TGTGCCAGCAGCTTAGCGGCCTACGAGCAGTACTTC	CASSLAAYEQYF
TRBJ1-6	TRBV25-1	-	-	TGTGCCAGCAGTGACTCCTATAATTCACCCCTCCACTTT	CASSDSYNSPLHF
TRBJ2-7	TRBV13	-	-	TGTGCCAGCAGCCGGGACTACGAGCAGTACTTC	CASSRDYEQYF
TRBJ1-1	TRBV5-6	-	-	TGTGCCAGCAGCTTGGACAGGGACCTGAACACTGAAGCTTTCTTT	CASSLDRDLNTEAFF
TRBJ2-7	TRBV14	-	once	TGTGCCAGCAGCCAACCCACCAGCTCCTACGAGCAGTACTTC	CASSQPTSSYEQYF
TRBJ2-7	TRBV5-6	TRBD2	-	TGTGCCAGCAGCTACGGACTAGCAGACTACGAGCAGTACTTC	CASSYGLADYEQYF
TRBJ2-7	TRBV7-7	TRBD1	-	TGTGCTAGCAGCTTAGGACAGGGGTTATATCAACAGTACTTC	CASSLGQGLYQQYF
TRBJ2-7	TRBV7-8	-	-	TGTGCCAGCAGCTTACGAGTCACCTACGAGCAGTACTTC	CASSLRVTYEQYF
TRBJ2-7	TRBV6-1	-	-	TGTGCCAGCAGTGAAGTCAGGGGAAGCCCCTACGAGCAGTACTTC	CASSEVRGSPYEQYF
TRBJ2-7	TRBV7-2	-	-	TGTGCCAGCAGCATCTCGACCGACCCCTACGAGCAGTACTTC	CASSISTDPYEQYF
TRBJ1-4	TRBV6-5	-	-	TGTGCCAGCAGTCCCACAGGAGTAGGAGAAAAACTGTTTTTT	CASSPTGVGEKLFF
TRBJ2-2	TRBV28	-	-	TGTGCCAGCAGAAAGGACCACACCCTTGCGAACACCGGGGAGCTGTTTTTT	CASRKDHTLANTGELFF
TRBJ2-5	TRBV29-1	-	-	TGCAGCGTTGATGAGGGAATTCGGGAGACCCAGTACTTC	CSVDEGIRETQYF
TRBJ2-7	TRBV5-1	TRBD2	once	TGCGCCAGCAGCTTGAGGGGAGGGGCGTACGAGCAGTACTTC	CASSLRGGAYEQYF
TRBJ1-2	TRBV13	TRBD1	-	TGTGCCAGCAGCTCCCTACCATATCTGACAGGGAAGGACTATGGCTACACCTTC	CASSSLPYLTGKDYGYTF
TRBJ1-1	TRBV10-1	TRBD1	-	TGCGCCAGCAGTGAGTCACCCAACAGGGGTGGGACTGAAGCTTTCTTT	CASSESPNRGGTEAFF
TRBJ2-3	TRBV7-9	-	-	TGTGCCAGCAGCTTATACTCGGGGCCAGGAGATACGCAGTATTTT	CASSLYSGPGDTQYF
TRBJ2-1	TRBV2	-	-	TGTGCCAGCGAGCCCCCAGGACTCGGCAATGAGCAGTTCTTC	CASEPPGLGNEQFF
TRBJ2-7	TRBV5-4	-	-	TGTGCCAGCAGCCGGGGGCAGGTCTACGAGCAGTACTTC	CASSRGQVYEQYF
TRBJ2-5	TRBV9	-	-	TGTGCCAGCAGCGACTCCGGGGAGACCCAGTACTTC	CASSDSGETQYF
TRBJ1-5	TRBV30	-	-	TGTGCCTGGAGTGTAGGGCAGGTAGATCAGCCCCAGCATTTT	CAWSVGQVDQPQHF
TRBJ2-7	TRBV28	-	few	TGTGCCAGCAGTTACAGCTCCTACGAGCAGTACTTC	CASSYSSYEQYF
TRBJ1-1	TRBV27	-	-	TGTGCCAGCAGTTTAGAGGGGCGATGGACTGAAGCTTTCTTT	CASSLEGRWTEAFF
TRBJ1-1	TRBV19	-	-	TGTGCCAGTAGTATAGATCTCTTATGGGGGGGCAGGACTGAAGCTTTCTTT	CASSIDLLWGGRTEAFF
TRBJ2-2	TRBV28	TRBD1	-	TGTGCCAGCAGCGGAACAGGGGGCACCGGGGAGCTGTTTTTT	CASSGTGGTGELFF
TRBJ1-5	TRBV25-1	-	-	TGTGCCAGCAGCTCGGACGAGTTCGCCCAGCCCCAGCATTTT	CASSSDEFAQPQHF
TRBJ1-4	TRBV6-1	-	-	TGTGCCAGCAGTGAACAGACCGATACAACTAATGAAAAACTGTTTTTT	CASSEQTDTTNEKLFF
TRBJ2-7	TRBV19	-	-	TGTGCCAGTAGTATGGGGCCCTCCTACGAGCAGTACTTC	CASSMGPSYEQYF
TRBJ2-3	TRBV4-3	TRBD2	-	TGCGCCAGCAGCCACGAACTAGCGGGAGGGATAGATACGCAGTATTTT	CASSHELAGGIDTQYF
TRBJ1-1	TRBV19	-	-	TGTGCCAGTAGTATGTGGGAGGGGAGGACTGAAGCTTTCTTT	CASSMWEGRTEAFF
TRBJ2-2	TRBV6-5	-	-	TGTGCCAGCAGTTACTCAGTGAACACCGGGGAGCTGTTTTTT	CASSYSVNTGELFF
TRBJ2-1	TRBV9	TRBD2	-	TGTGCCAGCAGCCCTCGCACTCACCTAGCGGGAGGATCCTACAATGAGCAGTTCTTC	CASSPRTHLAGGSYNEQFF
TRBJ2-7	TRBV12-5	-	-	TGTGCTAGTGGTCTTACCATGTTCTACGAGCAGTACTTC	CASGLTMFYEQYF
TRBJ2-7	TRBV18	-	-	TGTGCCAGCTCACCAACATACACCTACGAGCAGTACTTC	CASSPTYTYEQYF
TRBJ2-5	TRBV5-5	-	-	TGTGCCAGCAGCTTGGCCAATGAAGAGACCCAGTACTTC	CASSLANEETQYF
TRBJ1-2	TRBV9	-	-	TGTGCCAGCAGCGTAGCTAGAGAGCCTACTAACTATGGCTACACCTTC	CASSVAREPTNYGYTF
TRBJ1-1	TRBV6-5	-	-	TGTGCCAGCAGTTACGAGGGGTCGGGTGAAGCTTTCTTT	CASSYEGSGEAFF
TRBJ1-1	TRBV4-1	-	few	TGCGCCAGCAGCCAAGGTAGGGAGGGCGACACTGAAGCTTTCTTT	CASSQGREGDTEAFF
TRBJ2-7	TRBV4-3	-	-	TGCGCCAGCAGCCACGGGGGAGGAGGCTACGAGCAGTACTTC	CASSHGGGGYEQYF
TRBJ2-3	TRBV2	-	-	TGTGCCAGGGGGGCGTCAAGTTCCGCAGATACGCAGTATTTT	CARGASSSADTQYF